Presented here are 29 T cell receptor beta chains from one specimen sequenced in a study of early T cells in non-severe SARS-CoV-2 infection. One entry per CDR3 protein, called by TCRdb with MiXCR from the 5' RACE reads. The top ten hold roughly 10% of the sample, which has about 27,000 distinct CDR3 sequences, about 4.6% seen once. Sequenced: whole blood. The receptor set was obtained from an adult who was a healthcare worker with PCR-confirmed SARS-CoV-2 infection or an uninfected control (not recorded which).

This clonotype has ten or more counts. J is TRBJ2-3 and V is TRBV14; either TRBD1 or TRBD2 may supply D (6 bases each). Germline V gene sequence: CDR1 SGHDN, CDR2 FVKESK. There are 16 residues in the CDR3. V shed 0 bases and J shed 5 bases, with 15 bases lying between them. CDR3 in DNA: TGTGCCAGCAGCCAAGATGTCGGAGGGGGACGAGATACGCAGTATTTT. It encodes CASSQDVGGGRDTQYF.

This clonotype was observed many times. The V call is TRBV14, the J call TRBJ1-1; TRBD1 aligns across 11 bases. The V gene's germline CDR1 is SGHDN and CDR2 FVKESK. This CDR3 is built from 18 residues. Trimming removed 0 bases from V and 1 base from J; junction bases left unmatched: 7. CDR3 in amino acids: CASSQDGGQGVTNTEAFF. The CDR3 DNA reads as TGTGCCAGCAGCCAAGATGGGGGACAGGGGGTGACGAACACTGAAGCTTTCTTT.

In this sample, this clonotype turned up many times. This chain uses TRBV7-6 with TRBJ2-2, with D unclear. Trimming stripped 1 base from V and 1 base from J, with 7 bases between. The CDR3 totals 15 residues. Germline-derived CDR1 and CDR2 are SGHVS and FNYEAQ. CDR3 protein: CASSLEHVNTGELFF. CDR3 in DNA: TGTGCCAGCAGCTTAGAACATGTGAACACCGGGGAGCTGTTTTTT. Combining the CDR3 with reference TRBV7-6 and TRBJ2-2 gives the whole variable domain GAGVSQSPRYKVTKRGQDVALRCDPISGHVSLYWYRQALGQGPEFLTYFNYEAQQDKSGLPNDRFSAERPEGSISTLTIQRTEQRDSAMYRCASSLEHVNTGELFFGEGSRLTVL.

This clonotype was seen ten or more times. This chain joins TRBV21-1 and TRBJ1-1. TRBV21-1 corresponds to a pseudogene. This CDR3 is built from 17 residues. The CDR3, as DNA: TGTGCCAGCAGCAAACTTCCTTTGTGCCAGTTGAACACTGAAGCTTTCTTT. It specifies CASSKLPLCQLNTEAFF.

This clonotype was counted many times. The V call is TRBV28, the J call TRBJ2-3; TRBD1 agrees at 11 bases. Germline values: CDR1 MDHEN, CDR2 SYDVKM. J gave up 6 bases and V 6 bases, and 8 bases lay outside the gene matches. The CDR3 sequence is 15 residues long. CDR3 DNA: TGTGCCAGCAGCCCCCGGGGACAGGGGGTGGATACGCAGTATTTT. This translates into CASSPRGQGVDTQYF.

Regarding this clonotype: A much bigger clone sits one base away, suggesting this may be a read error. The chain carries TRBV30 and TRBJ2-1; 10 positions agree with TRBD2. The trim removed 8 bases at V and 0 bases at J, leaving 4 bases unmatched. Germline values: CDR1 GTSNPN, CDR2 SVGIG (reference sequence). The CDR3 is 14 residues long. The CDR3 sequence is CAGRTSGSYNEQFF. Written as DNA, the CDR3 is TGTGCCGGGCGGACTAGCGGCTCCTACAATGAGCAGTTCTTC.

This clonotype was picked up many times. CDR3 amino acids: CASSSGPGTAYEQYF. In nucleotides, the CDR3 is TGCGCCAGCAGCTCCGGCCCCGGGACAGCCTACGAGCAGTACTTC. The V gene is TRBV5-1, the J gene TRBJ2-7; TRBD1 aligns across 7 bases. The V gene end was trimmed by 3 bases and the J gene end by 2 bases; junction bases not matched to a gene: 8. Germline CDR1 SGHRS, CDR2 YFSETQ. CDR3 length: 15 amino acids.

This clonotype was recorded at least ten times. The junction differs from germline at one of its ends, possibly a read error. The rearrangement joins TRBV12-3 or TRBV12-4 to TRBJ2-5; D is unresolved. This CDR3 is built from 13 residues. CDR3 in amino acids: CASSLAVSETQYF. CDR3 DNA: TGTGCCAGCAGCTTAGCCGTGTCTGAGACCCAGTACTTC.

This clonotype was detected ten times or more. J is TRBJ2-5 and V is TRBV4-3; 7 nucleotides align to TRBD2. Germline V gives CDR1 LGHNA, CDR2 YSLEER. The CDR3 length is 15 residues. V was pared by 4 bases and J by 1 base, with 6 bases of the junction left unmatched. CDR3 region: CASSPGGNSQETQYF. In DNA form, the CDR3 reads TGCGCCAGCAGCCCGGGGGGTAACTCCCAAGAGACCCAGTACTTC.

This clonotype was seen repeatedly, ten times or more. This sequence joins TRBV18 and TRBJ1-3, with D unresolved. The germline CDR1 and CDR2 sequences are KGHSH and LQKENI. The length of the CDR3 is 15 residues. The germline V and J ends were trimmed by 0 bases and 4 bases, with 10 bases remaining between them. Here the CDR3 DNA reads TGTGCCAGCTCACCACCGGGAGCGGGCGGAAACACCATATATTTT. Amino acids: CASSPPGAGGNTIYF. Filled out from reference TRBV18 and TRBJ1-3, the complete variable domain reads NAGVMQNPRHLVRRRGQEARLRCSPMKGHSHVYWYRQLPEEGLKFMVYLQKENIIDESGMPKERFSAEFPKEGPSILRIQQVVRGDSAAYFCASSPPGAGGNTIYFGEGSWLTVV.

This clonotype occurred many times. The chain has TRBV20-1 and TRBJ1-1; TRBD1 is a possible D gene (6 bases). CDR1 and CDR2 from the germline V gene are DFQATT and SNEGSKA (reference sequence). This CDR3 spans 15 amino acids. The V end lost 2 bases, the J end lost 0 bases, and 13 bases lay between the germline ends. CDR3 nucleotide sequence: TGCAGTGCTAGATCCTATACAGGGATGAACACTGAAGCTTTCTTT. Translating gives CSARSYTGMNTEAFF.

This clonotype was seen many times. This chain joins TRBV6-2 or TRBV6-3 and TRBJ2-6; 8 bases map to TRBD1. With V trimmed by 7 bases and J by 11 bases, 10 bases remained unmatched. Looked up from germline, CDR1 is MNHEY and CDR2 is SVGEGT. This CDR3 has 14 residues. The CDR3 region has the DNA TGTGCCAGCAAAAGGACAGGGATTGGGTACGTCCTGACTTTC. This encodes CASKRTGIGYVLTF.

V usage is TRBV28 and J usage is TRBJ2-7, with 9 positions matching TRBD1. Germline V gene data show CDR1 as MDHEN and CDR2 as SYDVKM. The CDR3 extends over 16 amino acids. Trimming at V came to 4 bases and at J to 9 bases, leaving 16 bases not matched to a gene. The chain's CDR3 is CASSSGTGTGIIGQYF. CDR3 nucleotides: TGTGCCAGCAGTTCTGGAACCGGGACAGGGATAATAGGGCAGTACTTC.

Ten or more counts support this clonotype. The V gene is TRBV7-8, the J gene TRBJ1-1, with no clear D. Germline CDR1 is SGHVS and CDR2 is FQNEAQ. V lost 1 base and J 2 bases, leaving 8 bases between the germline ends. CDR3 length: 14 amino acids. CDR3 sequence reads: CASSLVFGNTEAFF. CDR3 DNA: TGTGCCAGCAGCTTAGTTTTTGGAAACACTGAAGCTTTCTTT.

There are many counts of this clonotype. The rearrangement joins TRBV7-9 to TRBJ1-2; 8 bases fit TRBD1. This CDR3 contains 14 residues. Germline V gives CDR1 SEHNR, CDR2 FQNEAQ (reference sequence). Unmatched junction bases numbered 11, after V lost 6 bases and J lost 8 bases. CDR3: CASSPLQGAAGYTF. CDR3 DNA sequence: TGTGCCAGCAGTCCCCTGCAGGGGGCGGCGGGCTACACCTTC.

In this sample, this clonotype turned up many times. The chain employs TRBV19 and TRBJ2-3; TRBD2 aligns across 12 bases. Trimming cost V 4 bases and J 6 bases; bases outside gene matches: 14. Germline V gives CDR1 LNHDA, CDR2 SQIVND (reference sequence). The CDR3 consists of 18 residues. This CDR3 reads CASSKGPRLAGVFDTQYF. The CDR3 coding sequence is TGTGCCAGTAGTAAAGGTCCCCGACTAGCGGGAGTGTTCGATACGCAGTATTTT.

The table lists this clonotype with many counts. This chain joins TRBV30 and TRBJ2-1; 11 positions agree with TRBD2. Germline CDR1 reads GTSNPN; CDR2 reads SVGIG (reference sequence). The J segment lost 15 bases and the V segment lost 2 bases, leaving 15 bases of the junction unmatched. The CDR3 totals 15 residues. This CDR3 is CAWSRGSGRAEYAFF. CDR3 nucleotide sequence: TGTGCCTGGAGTAGGGGTAGCGGGAGGGCTGAATATGCGTTCTTC.

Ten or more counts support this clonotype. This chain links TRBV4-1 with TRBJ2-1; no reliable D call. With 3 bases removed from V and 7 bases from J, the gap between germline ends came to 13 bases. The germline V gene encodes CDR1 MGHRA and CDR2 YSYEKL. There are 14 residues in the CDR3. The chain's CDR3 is CASSHDPLGNEQFF. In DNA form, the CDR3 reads TGCGCCAGCAGCCATGACCCCCTAGGGAATGAGCAGTTCTTC.

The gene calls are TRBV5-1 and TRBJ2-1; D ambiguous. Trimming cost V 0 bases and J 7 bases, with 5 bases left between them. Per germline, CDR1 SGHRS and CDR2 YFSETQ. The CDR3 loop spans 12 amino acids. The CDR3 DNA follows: TGCGCCAGCAGCTTGGGTGTGAATGAGCAGTTCTTC. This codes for CASSLGVNEQFF.

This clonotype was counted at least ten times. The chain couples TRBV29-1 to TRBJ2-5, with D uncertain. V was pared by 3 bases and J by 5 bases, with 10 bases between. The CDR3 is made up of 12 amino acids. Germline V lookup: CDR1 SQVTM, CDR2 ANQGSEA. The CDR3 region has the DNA TGCAGCGTTGATCGGTTCTTGGAGACCCAGTACTTC. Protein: CSVDRFLETQYF.

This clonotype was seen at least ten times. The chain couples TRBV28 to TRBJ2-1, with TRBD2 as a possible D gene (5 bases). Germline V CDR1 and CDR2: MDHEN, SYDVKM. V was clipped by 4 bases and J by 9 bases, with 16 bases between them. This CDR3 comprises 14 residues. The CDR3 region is CASSSKLVTSEQFF. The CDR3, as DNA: TGTGCCAGCAGTTCCAAACTAGTCACGAGTGAGCAGTTCTTC.

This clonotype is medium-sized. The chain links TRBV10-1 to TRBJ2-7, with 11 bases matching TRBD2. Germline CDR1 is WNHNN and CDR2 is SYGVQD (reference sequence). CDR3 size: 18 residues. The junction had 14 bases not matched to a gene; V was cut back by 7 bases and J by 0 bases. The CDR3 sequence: CASMCTSGRAQSSYEQYV. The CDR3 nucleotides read TGCGCCAGCATGTGTACTAGCGGGAGAGCCCAGAGCTCCTACGAGCAGTACGTC.

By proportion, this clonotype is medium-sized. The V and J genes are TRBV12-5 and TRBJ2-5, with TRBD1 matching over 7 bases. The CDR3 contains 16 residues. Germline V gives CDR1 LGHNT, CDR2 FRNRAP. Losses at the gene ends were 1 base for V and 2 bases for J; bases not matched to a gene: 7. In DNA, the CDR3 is TGTGCTAGTGGTTTGGAAGGACAGGCGGAGCAAGAGACCCAGTACTTC. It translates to CASGLEGQAEQETQYF.

The DNA for the CDR3 is TGTGCCAGCAGTTACGTAGACACGTACGAGCAGTACGTC. Its protein product is CASSYVDTYEQYV. The chain recombines TRBV6-5 with TRBJ2-7, with D unresolved. Germline CDR1 is MNHEY and CDR2 is SVGAGI. The V end was cut by 2 bases, the J end by 4 bases, with 9 bases between. The CDR3 sequence is 13 residues long.

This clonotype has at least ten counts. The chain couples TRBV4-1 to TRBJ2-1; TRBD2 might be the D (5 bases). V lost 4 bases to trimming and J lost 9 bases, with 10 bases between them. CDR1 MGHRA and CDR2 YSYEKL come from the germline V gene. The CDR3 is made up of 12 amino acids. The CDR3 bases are TGCGCCAGCAGCCGTGGTGAGGGTGAGCAGTTCTTC. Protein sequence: CASSRGEGEQFF.

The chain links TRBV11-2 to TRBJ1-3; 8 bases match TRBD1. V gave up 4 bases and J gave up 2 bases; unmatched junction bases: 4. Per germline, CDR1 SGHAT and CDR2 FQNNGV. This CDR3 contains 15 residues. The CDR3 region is CASSSGQGAGNTIYF. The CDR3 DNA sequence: TGTGCCAGCAGCTCCGGACAGGGAGCTGGAAACACCATATATTTT.

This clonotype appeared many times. Here the CDR3 reads CASSNQGLRDQPQHF. DNA of the CDR3: TGTGCCAGCAGCAATCAAGGGCTAAGGGATCAGCCCCAGCATTTT. The chain carries TRBV7-9 and TRBJ1-5; D not resolved. Germline CDR1 SEHNR, CDR2 FQNEAQ (reference sequence). The CDR3 runs to 15 residues. The V end lost 5 bases, the J end lost 5 bases, and 16 bases lay between the germline ends.

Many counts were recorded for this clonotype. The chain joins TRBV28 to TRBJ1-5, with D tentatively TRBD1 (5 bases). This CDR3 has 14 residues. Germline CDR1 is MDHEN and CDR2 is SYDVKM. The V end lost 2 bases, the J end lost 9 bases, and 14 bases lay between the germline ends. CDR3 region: CASSLGTVILPQHF. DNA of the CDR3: TGTGCCAGCAGTTTAGGGACTGTCATCCTGCCCCAGCATTTT.

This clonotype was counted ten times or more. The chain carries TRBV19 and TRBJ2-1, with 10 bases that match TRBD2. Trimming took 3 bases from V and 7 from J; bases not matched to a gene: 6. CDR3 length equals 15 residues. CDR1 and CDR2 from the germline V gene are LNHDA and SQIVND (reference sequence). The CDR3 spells CASSISTSGWNEQFF. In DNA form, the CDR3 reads TGTGCCAGTAGTATTTCGACTAGCGGGTGGAATGAGCAGTTCTTC.